These T cell receptor beta chains were read from a single sample in a study of shared clonotypes between healthy human individuals. The protocol was immunoSEQ multiplex PCR, while the TCRdb copy is restricted to in-frame clones and leaves out a portion. The repertoire holds 2,500,000 or so clones, with about nine tenths as singletons. What was sequenced was naive CD4+ T cells from PBMCs. The receptors originated from a man between 18 and 35 years old in good health. Some clones in this sample may be carry-over from other donors' samples. The CDR3 runs from the conserved cysteine through the conserved F or W. D genes are given only for firm matches. Some rows have no size entry. The others give once, few or many, or a class for an expanded clone.

>-|TRBJ2-7|-|TRBV7-2
TGTGCCAGCAGCTGGACGGGAGACCCCTACGAGCAGTACTTC
CASSWTGDPYEQYF
>TRBD2|TRBJ2-3|-|TRBV10-3
TGTGCCATCAGTGAGTTGTTTAGCGGGAGGGCCCAAGATACGCAGTATTTT
CAISELFSGRAQDTQYF
>-|TRBJ1-5|few|TRBV30
TGTGCCTGGAGCCCGGGCAGAAATCAGCCCCAGCATTTT
CAWSPGRNQPQHF
>-|TRBJ1-2|-|TRBV5-1
TGCGCCAGCAGCCCGGCGGCCCAGCCTAACTATGGCTACACCTTC
CASSPAAQPNYGYTF
>-|TRBJ1-5|once|TRBV6-1
TGTGCCAGCAGCATACAGGGTTCTGGTAATCAGCCCCAGCATTTT
CASSIQGSGNQPQHF
>-|TRBJ2-3|-|TRBV7-3
TGTGCCAGCAGTCTTAATTCGGATACGCAGTATTTT
CASSLNSDTQYF
>-|TRBJ2-5|-|TRBV2
TGTGCCAGCAGAAAAGAACAAGAGACCCAGTACTTC
CASRKEQETQYF
>-|TRBJ1-5|-|TRBV4-1
TGCGCCAGCAGCCAAGAACCCTCACGGTTGGGCCAGCCCCAGCATTTT
CASSQEPSRLGQPQHF
>-|TRBJ1-4|-|TRBV5-1
TGCGCCAGCAGCGTCGGCTCAGGCTTCCTAAACGAAAAACTGTTTTTT
CASSVGSGFLNEKLFF
>-|TRBJ1-4|-|TRBV28
TGTGCCAGCAGTGTCCCCGGGACACTTAATGAAAAACTGTTTTTT
CASSVPGTLNEKLFF
>-|TRBJ2-3|-|TRBV7-8
TGTGCCAGCAGCTTAACCCGGGGGGGACAGGGACGGACAGATACGCAGTATTTT
CASSLTRGGQGRTDTQYF